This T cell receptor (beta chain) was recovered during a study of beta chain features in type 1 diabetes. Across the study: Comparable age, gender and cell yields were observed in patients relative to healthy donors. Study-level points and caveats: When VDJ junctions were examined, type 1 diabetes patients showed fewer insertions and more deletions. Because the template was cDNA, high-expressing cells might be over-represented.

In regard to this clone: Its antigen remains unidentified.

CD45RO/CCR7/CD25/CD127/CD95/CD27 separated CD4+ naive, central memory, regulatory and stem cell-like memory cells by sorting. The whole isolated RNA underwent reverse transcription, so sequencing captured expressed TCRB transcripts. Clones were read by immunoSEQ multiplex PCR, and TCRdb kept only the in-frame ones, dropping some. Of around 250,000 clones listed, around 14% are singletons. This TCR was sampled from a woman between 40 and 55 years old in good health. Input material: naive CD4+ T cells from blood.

As DNA, the CDR3 is TGCAGCGTGGCAGCCAGCGGGCAGGACTATGGCTACACCTTC. Protein sequence: CSVAASGQDYGYTF. The genes are TRBV29-1 and TRBJ1-2; D gene ambiguous. The CDR3 is 14 amino acids. In germline, CDR1 is SQVTM, CDR2 ANQGSEA. V lost 6 bases and J 3 bases, leaving 17 bases between the germline ends.